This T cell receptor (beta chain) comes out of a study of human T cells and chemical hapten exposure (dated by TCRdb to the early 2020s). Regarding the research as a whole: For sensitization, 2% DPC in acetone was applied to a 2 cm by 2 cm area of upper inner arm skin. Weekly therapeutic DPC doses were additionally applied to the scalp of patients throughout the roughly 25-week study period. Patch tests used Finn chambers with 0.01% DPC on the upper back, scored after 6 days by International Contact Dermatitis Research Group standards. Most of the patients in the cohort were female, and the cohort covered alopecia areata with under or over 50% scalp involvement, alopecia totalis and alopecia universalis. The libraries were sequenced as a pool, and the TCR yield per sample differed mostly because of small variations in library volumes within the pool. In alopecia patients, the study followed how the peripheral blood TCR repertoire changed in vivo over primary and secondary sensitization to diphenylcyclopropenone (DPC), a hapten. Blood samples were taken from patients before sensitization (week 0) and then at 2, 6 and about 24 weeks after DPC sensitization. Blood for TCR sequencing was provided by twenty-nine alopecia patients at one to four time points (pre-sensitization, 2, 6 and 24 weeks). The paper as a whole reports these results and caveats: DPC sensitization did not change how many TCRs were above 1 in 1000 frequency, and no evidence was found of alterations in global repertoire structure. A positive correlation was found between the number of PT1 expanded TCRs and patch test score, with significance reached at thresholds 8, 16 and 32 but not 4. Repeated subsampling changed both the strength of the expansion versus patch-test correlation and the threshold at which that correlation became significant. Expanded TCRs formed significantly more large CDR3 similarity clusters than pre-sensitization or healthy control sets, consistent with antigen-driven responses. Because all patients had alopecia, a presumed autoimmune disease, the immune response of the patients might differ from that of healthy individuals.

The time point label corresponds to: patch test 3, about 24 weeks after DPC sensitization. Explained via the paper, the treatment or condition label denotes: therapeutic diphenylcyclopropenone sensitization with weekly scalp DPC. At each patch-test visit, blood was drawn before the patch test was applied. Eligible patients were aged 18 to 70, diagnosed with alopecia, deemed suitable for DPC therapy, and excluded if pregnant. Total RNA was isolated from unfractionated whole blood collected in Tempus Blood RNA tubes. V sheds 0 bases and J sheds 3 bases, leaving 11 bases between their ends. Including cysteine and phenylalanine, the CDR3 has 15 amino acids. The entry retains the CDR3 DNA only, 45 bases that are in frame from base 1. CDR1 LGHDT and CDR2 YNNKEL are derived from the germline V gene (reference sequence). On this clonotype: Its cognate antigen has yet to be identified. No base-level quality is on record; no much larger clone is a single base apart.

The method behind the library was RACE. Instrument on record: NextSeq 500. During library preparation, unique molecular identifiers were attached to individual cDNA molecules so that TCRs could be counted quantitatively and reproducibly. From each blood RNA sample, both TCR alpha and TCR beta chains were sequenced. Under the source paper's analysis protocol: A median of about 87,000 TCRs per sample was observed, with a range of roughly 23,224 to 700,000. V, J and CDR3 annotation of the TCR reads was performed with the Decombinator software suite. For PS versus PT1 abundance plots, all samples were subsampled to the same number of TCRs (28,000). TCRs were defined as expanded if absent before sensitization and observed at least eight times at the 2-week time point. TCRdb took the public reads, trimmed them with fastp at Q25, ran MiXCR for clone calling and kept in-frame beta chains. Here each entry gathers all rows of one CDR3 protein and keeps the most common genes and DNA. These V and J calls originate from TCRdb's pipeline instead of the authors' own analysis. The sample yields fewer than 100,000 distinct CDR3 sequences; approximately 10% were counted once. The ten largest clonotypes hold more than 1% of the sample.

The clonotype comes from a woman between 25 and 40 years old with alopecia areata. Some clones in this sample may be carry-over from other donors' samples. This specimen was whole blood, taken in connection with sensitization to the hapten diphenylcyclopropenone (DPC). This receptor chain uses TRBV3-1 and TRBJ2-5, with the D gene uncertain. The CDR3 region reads CASSQDIERKETQYF. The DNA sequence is TGTGCCAGCAGCCAAGATATCGAGAGGAAAGAGACCCAGTACTTC.